This is a list of T cell receptor beta chains from one sample in a study of T cell responses to AZD1222 COVID-19 vaccine. Only in-frame clones appear in the TCRdb table, and some are missing; sequencing was by immunoSEQ multiplex PCR. This table holds about 120,000 clones, 85% to 90% found once. The sequencing used peripheral blood, collected on day 0 of AZD1222 vaccination. These receptors all stem from an adult in good health. Each CDR3 is given with its conserved first and last residue. The order of the fields is D gene, J gene, clone size, V gene, CDR3 DNA, CDR3 protein. The D gene is left open where the match is weak. Not all rows give a size; the values are once, few, many and, for expanded clones, a class.

>NA|TRBJ1-2|NA|TRBV6-1
TGTGCCAGCAGTGAAAACAGGGCCGACTATGGCTACACCTTC
CASSENRADYGYTF
>TRBD1|TRBJ1-6|NA|TRBV7-6
TGTGCCAGCAGCGCTAGGACAGGGAATAACTCACCCCTCCACTTT
CASSARTGNNSPLHF
>TRBD1|TRBJ1-2|NA|TRBV5-1
TGCGCCAGCAACATTGACAGGGCTAACTATGGCTACACCTTC
CASNIDRANYGYTF
>NA|TRBJ1-4|NA|TRBV10-1
TGCGCCAGCAGTGAGGCCCACAGCCCAGGGAAACTGTTTTTT
CASSEAHSPGKLFF
>NA|TRBJ1-4|NA|TRBV19
TGTGCCAGTTACTTGGGGGGCGCTAATGAAAAACTGTTTTTT
CASYLGGANEKLFF
>NA|TRBJ1-3|NA|TRBV2
TGTGCCAGCAGAGCCCGTGTCAGGGAAGTTGCTGGAAACACCATATATTTT
CASRARVREVAGNTIYF
>NA|TRBJ1-2|NA|TRBV10-3
TGTGCCATCAGTGAGTCCCGGGGAAGCTATGGCTACACCTTC
CAISESRGSYGYTF
>TRBD1|TRBJ2-1|NA|TRBV12-3/TRBV12-4
TGTGCCAGCAGTGCGGACAGGGCAAATGAGCAGTTCTTC
CASSADRANEQFF
>TRBD2|TRBJ2-1|NA|TRBV6-5
TGTGCCAGCAGTTCGGGACTAGCGGGCCTGCAGTTCTTC
CASSSGLAGLQFF
>NA|TRBJ2-2|NA|TRBV7-3
TGTGCCAGCAGCTTAACACGGCGGGTCGGGAAGACCGGGGAGCTGTTTTTT
CASSLTRRVGKTGELFF
>NA|TRBJ1-6|NA|TRBV30
TGTGCCTGGGTAAAAGGGGCAGGGTTGAATTCACCCCTCCACTTT
CAWVKGAGLNSPLHF
>TRBD1|TRBJ1-2|NA|TRBV6-1
TGTGCCAGCAGTGAAAGTGCAGGGGGCGCTTATGGCTACACCTTC
CASSESAGGAYGYTF
>TRBD1|TRBJ2-1|once|TRBV3-1/TRBV3-2
TGTGCCAGCAGCCCGGGACAGGGAGGCTCCTACAATGAGCAGTTCTTC
CASSPGQGGSYNEQFF
>NA|TRBJ1-2|NA|TRBV28
TGTGCCAGCAGTTCCCCTGGTTTTGGTCGGATCTATGGCTACACCTTC
CASSSPGFGRIYGYTF
>NA|TRBJ1-5|NA|TRBV24-1
TGTGCCACCTCCGATAGCAATCAGCCCCAGCATTTT
CATSDSNQPQHF
>NA|TRBJ1-3|once|TRBV5-1
TGCGCCAGCAGCTTGGACCCGATCTCTGGAAACACCATATATTTT
CASSLDPISGNTIYF
>NA|TRBJ2-5|NA|TRBV5-1
TGCGCCAGCAGCTTGGATCCGTTGGAGACCCAGTACTTC
CASSLDPLETQYF
>TRBD1|TRBJ2-1|few|TRBV14
TGTGCCAGCAGTCCGGGACAGGGTTACAATGAGCAGTTCTTC
CASSPGQGYNEQFF
>TRBD1|TRBJ1-1|once|TRBV6-5
TGTGCCAGCAGTTATAGCAGGGGGCTGAACACTGAAGCTTTCTTT
CASSYSRGLNTEAFF
>TRBD1|TRBJ1-4|NA|TRBV30
TGTGCCTGGAGGCGACTGGGGACAGGGTTTGAAAAACTGTTTTTT
CAWRRLGTGFEKLFF
>NA|TRBJ2-5|NA|TRBV7-2
TGTGCCAGCAGCTTAGACAGGGCCGGGAAGACCCAGTACTTC
CASSLDRAGKTQYF
>TRBD1|TRBJ2-7|NA|TRBV5-1
TGCGCCAGCAGCCTACAGGGGGCGCCGGGGCACGAGCAGTACTTC
CASSLQGAPGHEQYF
>TRBD1|TRBJ2-3|NA|TRBV5-6
TGTGCCAGCAGCTCACCGGGACAGGGTGAAGATACGCAGTATTTT
CASSSPGQGEDTQYF
>TRBD2|TRBJ2-3|NA|TRBV18
TGTGCCAGCTCACCACGAACGGGGGGAATGTACACAGATACGCAGTATTTT
CASSPRTGGMYTDTQYF
>NA|TRBJ1-1|NA|TRBV5-5
TGTGCCAGCAGATTCGACGCAGAGAACACTGAAGCTTTCTTT
CASRFDAENTEAFF
>NA|TRBJ2-5|NA|TRBV29-1
TGCAGCGTTGTCCGGCAGCAAGAGACCCAGTACTTC
CSVVRQQETQYF
>TRBD1|TRBJ1-2|NA|TRBV30
TGTGCCTGGAGGCCCAGGGGGCAAAACTATGGCTACACCTTC
CAWRPRGQNYGYTF
>TRBD2|TRBJ2-5|NA|TRBV5-6
TGTGCCAGCAGCTCTCCGACTAGCGGAGAGACCCAGTACTTC
CASSSPTSGETQYF
>NA|TRBJ1-1|NA|TRBV7-9
TGTGCCAGCAGCTATACCGCCTTAACAGGGAACACTGAAGCTTTCTTT
CASSYTALTGNTEAFF
>NA|TRBJ2-7|NA|TRBV2
TGTGCCGGGCAGAGGGACGGCAACTCCTACGAGCAGTACTTC
CAGQRDGNSYEQYF
>NA|TRBJ1-1|NA|TRBV18
TGTGCCAGCTCACCACCGTTAGCCCTGAACACTGAAGCTTTCTTT
CASSPPLALNTEAFF
>NA|TRBJ1-2|once|TRBV20-1
TGCAGTGCCCAAGAGCCTTATGGCTACACCTTC
CSAQEPYGYTF
>TRBD1|TRBJ2-2|once|TRBV19
TGTGCCAGTAGTTTATCCGCAGGGGGCTATACCGGGGAGCTGTTTTTT
CASSLSAGGYTGELFF